A single sample is the source of the 11 T cell receptor beta chains below, sequenced in a study of response to subunit inactivated influenza vaccine. TCRdb independently ran MiXCR on the RT-PCR reads; one entry per CDR3 protein. The data contain about 650,000 distinct CDR3 sequences, around 15% of them singletons. The sequenced sample was PBMCs from blood, obtained around 15 days before vaccination. The receptor set was obtained from a man aged 45 to 65 who received an inactivated influenza vaccine.

In its sample, this clonotype was seen a few times. This chain uses TRBV20-1 with TRBJ2-1, with TRBD1 as a possible D gene (5 bases). Trimming stripped 7 bases from V and 2 bases from J, with 12 bases between. Germline CDR1 DFQATT, CDR2 SNEGSKA (reference sequence). The CDR3 contains 13 residues. The CDR3 region is CSGEGEAYNEQFF. The CDR3 DNA sequence: TGCAGTGGAGAAGGGGAAGCCTACAATGAGCAGTTCTTC.

V gene TRBV15 combines with J gene TRBJ1-5; weak D call: TRBD1 (6 bases). Germline CDR1 is LNHNV and CDR2 is YYDKDF (reference sequence). CDR3 length equals 17 residues. Between the trimmed V and J ends, which lost 0 bases and 0 bases, there was a span of 12 bases. CDR3 nucleotide sequence: TGTGCCACCAGCAGAGATCTCAGGACAGTTAGCAATCAGCCCCAGCATTTT. This gives the protein CATSRDLRTVSNQPQHF.

The CDR3 spells CASRLTGTGGAGTEAFF. The CDR3 coding sequence is TGTGCCAGCAGACTAACCGGGACAGGGGGCGCGGGGACTGAAGCTTTCTTT. The rearrangement links TRBV2 to TRBJ1-1; 12 nucleotides line up with TRBD1. Germline V lookup: CDR1 SNHLY, CDR2 FYNNEI. The CDR3 totals 17 residues. V was clipped by 6 bases and J by 5 bases; unmatched bases: 13.

A few counts support this clonotype. J is TRBJ1-4 and V is TRBV2; D gene uncertain. Trimming removed 7 bases at V and 8 bases at J, with 14 bases between. The CDR3 has 13 residues. CDR1 is SNHLY and CDR2 is FYNNEI in the germline V gene. CDR3 nucleotides: TGTGCCAGCAAGCTTACGGTTTGGGAAAAACTGTTTTTT. Translated: CASKLTVWEKLFF.

In this sample, this clonotype turned up a few times. V and J are TRBV7-2 and TRBJ2-7; D gene ambiguous. The CDR3 is 12 residues long. The ends were cut back, 10 bases at V and 4 bases at J, with 14 bases in the middle. Germline V gene data show CDR1 as SGHTA and CDR2 as FQGNSA. CDR3 sequence (DNA): TGTGCCATCCAAAAGGGTGGGTACGAGCAGTACTTC. Protein sequence: CAIQKGGYEQYF. Variable domain in full (rest from reference TRBV7-2 and TRBJ2-7): GAGVSQSPSNKVTEKGKDVELRCDPISGHTALYWYRQSLGQGLEFLIYFQGNSAPDKSGLPSDRFSAERTGGSVSTLTIQRTQQEDSAVYLCAIQKGGYEQYFGPGTRLTVT.

This clonotype has only a few counts. V usage is TRBV12-3 or TRBV12-4 and J usage is TRBJ1-5; no clear D. This CDR3 spans 14 amino acids. The V and J ends lost 5 bases and 2 bases respectively, with 10 bases between them. The CDR3 loop reads CASSLGERNQPQHF. CDR3 DNA sequence: TGTGCCAGCAGTCTCGGGGAGCGCAATCAGCCCCAGCATTTT.

This clonotype was picked up many times. V and J are TRBV7-9 and TRBJ1-2; D is ambiguous. V lost 1 base to trimming and J lost 1 base, with 1 base between them. The germline CDR1 and CDR2 sequences are SEHNR and FQNEAQ (reference sequence). This CDR3 has 12 residues. CDR3: CASSLDNYGYTF. Here the CDR3 DNA reads TGTGCCAGCAGCTTAGATAACTATGGCTACACCTTC.

This clonotype was picked up many times. The chain joins TRBV5-1 to TRBJ2-7; D remains ambiguous. Looked up from germline, CDR1 is SGHRS and CDR2 is YFSETQ. V was trimmed by 0 bases and J by 0 bases, leaving 7 bases between them. This CDR3 contains 14 residues. CDR3 DNA sequence: TGCGCCAGCAGCTTGGTGGAAAGCTCCTACGAGCAGTACTTC. Amino acids: CASSLVESSYEQYF.

This clonotype was detected many times. The chain is built from TRBV12-3 or TRBV12-4 and TRBJ2-2, with 7 bases aligning to TRBD1. The CDR3 sequence is 14 residues long. With V trimmed by 5 bases and J by 7 bases, 7 bases remained unmatched. The CDR3 DNA reads TGTGCCAGCAGTGAACAGGGGAGTATCGGGGAGCTGTTTTTT. Translated: CASSEQGSIGELFF.

As concerns this clonotype: At one of its ends the junction is not consistent with the germline gene, which may arise from a read error. V and J are TRBV3-1 and TRBJ2-2, with a weak D call TRBD2 (6 bases). The CDR3 loop spans 19 amino acids. Germline-derived CDR1 and CDR2 are LGHDT and YNNKEL (reference sequence). As DNA, the CDR3 is TGTGCCAGCAGCCAAAGCCTTTCAGTACGGGATCTTCGCTTCGGGGGGCTGTTTTTT. Translation: CASSQSLSVRDLRFGGLFF.

This clonotype was recorded many times. The V and J genes are TRBV18 and TRBJ2-5; D not resolved. This CDR3 comprises 14 residues. The ends were cut back, 1 base at V and 5 bases at J, with 11 bases in the middle. CDR1 and CDR2 (germline): KGHSH, LQKENI. The CDR3 here is CASSPLRSDETQYF. CDR3 sequence (DNA): TGTGCCAGCTCACCACTGCGGTCTGACGAGACCCAGTACTTC.